Detailed here is one T cell receptor beta chain. Antigen unknown. This specimen belongs to a study of naive and memory T cell subsets. Study outcomes and limitations: Possibly reflecting memory cells re-expressing CD45RA, a few larger clonotypes occurred in naive repertoires, especially CD8.

An equimolar mix of two oligonucleotides served as the beta constant-region primer for TRBC1 and TRBC2. Nested alpha and beta constant-region primers with the SP2 primer drove four PCR rounds on ligated cDNA. TCRdb used MiXCR to reprocess the UMI-ligation and nested PCR reads, holding one entry per CDR3 protein. The data show roughly 100,000 distinct CDR3 sequences, 11% seen once. V lost 7 bases and J 5 bases, leaving 14 bases between the germline ends. The CDR3 contains 13 residues. Per the germline V gene, CDR1 is MNHEY and CDR2 is SVGEGT. The rearrangement joins TRBV6-2 or TRBV6-3 to TRBJ2-5; the D call may be TRBD1 or TRBD2 (6 bases each). The clonotype was recovered from a human donor in good health. Input material: naive CD4+ T cells from blood. The CDR3 DNA reads as TGTGCCAGCAAAAAGGGGGGCTTGGAGACCCAGTACTTC. Its protein is CASKKGGLETQYF.